Following are 29 T cell receptor beta chains from one sample sequenced in a study of blood T cell repertoires in COVID-19. Using immunoSEQ multiplex PCR, the repertoire was profiled, and TCRdb retains in-frame clones only, with some absent. Of some 120,000 clones listed, approximately 91% are singletons. The sequencing sample was made of peripheral blood. Receptor source: an elderly woman with acute or convalescent COVID-19.

In this sample, this clone turned up a few times. The J gene is TRBJ2-1, the V gene TRBV2; maybe TRBD1 (7 bases). CDR1 SNHLY and CDR2 FYNNEI come from the germline V gene. V gave up 2 bases and J gave up 0 bases, with 8 bases separating them. The CDR3 spans 15 residues. CDR3 protein: CASSEQGGSYNEQFF. CDR3 bases: TGTGCCAGCAGTGAACAGGGGGGCTCCTACAATGAGCAGTTCTTC.

The CDR3 bases are TGTGCCAGCATAAACAGGGGGCCCTTTCTGAACACTGAAGCTTTCTTT. This sequence encodes CASINRGPFLNTEAFF. The chain recombines TRBV2 with TRBJ1-1; 9 bases map to TRBD1. The CDR3 totals 16 residues. Germline lookup yields CDR1 SNHLY and CDR2 FYNNEI. Trimming cost V 7 bases and J 0 bases; bases outside gene matches: 9.

This clone was counted once. This chain connects TRBV9 to TRBJ2-2; tentative D call: TRBD2 (6 bases). Germline values: CDR1 SGDLS, CDR2 YYNGEE. The CDR3 is made up of 18 amino acids. Trimming removed 0 bases from V and 0 bases from J, with 15 bases in between. CDR3 loop: CASSVAPTGLTNTGELFF. For the CDR3, the DNA is TGTGCCAGCAGCGTAGCGCCCACAGGACTAACGAACACCGGGGAGCTGTTTTTT.

The chain employs TRBV19 and TRBJ2-2; 11 bases are a match to TRBD1. The CDR3 is 15 amino acids. The V gene's germline CDR1 is LNHDA and CDR2 SQIVND (reference sequence). The ends lost 5 bases at V and 5 bases at J; junction bases unmatched: 4. Here the CDR3 reads CASSRTGGLTGELFF. CDR3 in DNA: TGTGCCAGTAGTCGGACAGGGGGCTTAACCGGGGAGCTGTTTTTT.

J is TRBJ2-2 and V is TRBV27, with 8 bases fitting TRBD2. The CDR3 extends over 16 amino acids. V lost 3 bases, J lost 2 bases, and 5 bases stayed unmatched. In germline, CDR1 is MNHEY, CDR2 SMNVEV (reference sequence). CDR3 bases: TGTGCCAGCAGTTTTTCGGGGGGGATCAACACCGGGGAGCTGTTTTTT. It encodes CASSFSGGINTGELFF.

This chain joins TRBV6-5 and TRBJ1-2, with D possibly being TRBD1 (5 bases). V was shortened by 8 bases and J by 2 bases, with 18 bases between the two germline ends. Per the germline V gene, CDR1 is MNHEY and CDR2 is SVGAGI. This CDR3 region has 15 residues. The chain's CDR3 is CASSQGPIQNYGYTF. CDR3 nucleotides: TGTGCCAGCTCCCAGGGTCCCATCCAAAACTATGGCTACACCTTC.

This chain joins TRBV7-9 and TRBJ2-1; 10 nucleotides match TRBD2. CDR3 length: 16 amino acids. The germline CDR1 and CDR2 sequences are SEHNR and FQNEAQ (reference sequence). V was pared by 5 bases and J by 9 bases, with 13 bases of the junction left unmatched. The DNA for the CDR3 is TGTGCCAGCAGCCCCAAAGCGGGGGGGCGGAGTACTGAGCAGTTCTTC. Its translation is CASSPKAGGRSTEQFF. The whole variable domain, filled in from reference TRBV7-9 and TRBJ2-1, reads DTGVSQNPRHKITKRGQNVTFRCDPISEHNRLYWYRQTLGQGPEFLTYFQNEAQLEKSRLLSDRFSAERPKGSFSTLEIQRTEQGDSAMYLCASSPKAGGRSTEQFFGPGTRLTVL.

This clone has just one count. This sequence joins TRBV19 and TRBJ1-2; no reliable D call. CDR1 is LNHDA, CDR2 SQIVND, per germline (reference sequence). With 5 bases removed from V and 2 bases from J, the gap between germline ends came to 12 bases. The CDR3 loop spans 14 amino acids. The CDR3 loop is CASSPAGTNYGYTF. The DNA of the CDR3 is TGTGCCAGTAGTCCTGCCGGTACCAACTATGGCTACACCTTC.

This clone appeared once. This sequence joins TRBV4-3 and TRBJ1-6, with 9 bases lining up with TRBD1. The CDR3 length is 16 residues. V lost 0 bases and J lost 10; bases outside the gene matches: 7. Germline CDR1 LGHNA, CDR2 YSLEER. CDR3 loop: CASSQDWGQGGSPLHF. CDR3 bases: TGCGCCAGCAGCCAAGATTGGGGACAGGGAGGGTCACCCCTCCACTTT.

The CDR3 nucleotides read TGCGCCAGCAGCTTGGGGCAGGGGGCGGAATATGGCTACACCTTC. Residues: CASSLGQGAEYGYTF. The chain is built from TRBV5-1 and TRBJ1-2; 8 positions match TRBD1. This CDR3 region has 15 residues. CDR1 is SGHRS and CDR2 is YFSETQ in the germline V gene. The ends lost 0 bases at V and 5 bases at J; junction bases unmatched: 6.

The chain links TRBV10-3 to TRBJ2-3, with TRBD1 matching over 7 bases. With 9 bases clipped from V and 4 bases from J, the junction kept 4 bases outside the gene matches. Germline V gene data show CDR1 as ENHRY and CDR2 as SYGVKD. The CDR3 is 12 residues long. The CDR3 is CAIQGSSDTQYF. The CDR3 DNA sequence: TGTGCCATACAGGGGAGTTCAGATACGCAGTATTTT.

This rearrangement joins TRBV6-5 to TRBJ2-7; D may be TRBD2 (6 bases). The germline gives CDR1 MNHEY, CDR2 SVGAGI. The length of the CDR3 is 13 residues. Trimming removed 6 bases from V and 3 bases from J, with 12 bases in between. The CDR3 is CASSRDSGYEQYF. In DNA, the CDR3 is TGTGCCAGCAGCCGGGACTCCGGCTACGAGCAGTACTTC.

The chain has TRBV5-1 and TRBJ2-7; D gene uncertain. V was pared by 0 bases and J by 3 bases, with 10 bases between. This CDR3 spans 14 amino acids. Per germline, CDR1 SGHRS and CDR2 YFSETQ. The CDR3 bases are TGCGCCAGCAGCTTGGACAGTCTGGGCTACGAGCAGTACTTC. Translation: CASSLDSLGYEQYF.

The gene calls are TRBV2 and TRBJ2-5; no firm D call. The V gene lost 4 bases and the J gene lost 4 bases, with 4 bases spanning the gap. Germline CDR1 SNHLY, CDR2 FYNNEI. This CDR3 region has 11 residues. CDR3: CASSALETQYF. The DNA for the CDR3 is TGTGCCAGCAGTGCTCTAGAGACCCAGTACTTC.

This chain joins TRBV7-2 and TRBJ2-3; possibly TRBD2 for D (6 bases). Germline V gives CDR1 SGHTA, CDR2 FQGNSA. Trimming removed 2 bases at V and 2 bases at J, with 11 bases between. The CDR3 loop spans 15 amino acids. For the CDR3, the DNA is TGTGCCAGCAGCTTAAGGGCGGGGCCCACAGATACGCAGTATTTT. Amino acid sequence: CASSLRAGPTDTQYF.

The V call is TRBV9, the J call TRBJ1-5; possibly TRBD1 for D (5 bases). V lost 0 bases and J lost 2, with 9 bases in between. Per germline, CDR1 SGDLS and CDR2 YYNGEE. This CDR3 is 15 amino acids long. The CDR3 sequence: CASSVGGAGNQPQHF. For the CDR3, the DNA is TGTGCCAGCAGCGTAGGTGGGGCCGGCAATCAGCCCCAGCATTTT.

Only one count was recorded for this clone. The chain uses TRBV27 and TRBJ1-2; perhaps TRBD1 as D (6 bases). Germline assignment: CDR1 MNHEY and CDR2 SMNVEV (reference sequence). The CDR3 is made up of 16 amino acids. Trimming removed 5 bases from V and 7 bases from J, with 23 bases in between. The CDR3 sequence: CASSPPGVGGSGGYTF. The CDR3 DNA follows: TGTGCCAGCAGTCCCCCAGGTGTAGGGGGATCAGGTGGCTACACCTTC.

V usage is TRBV29-1 and J usage is TRBJ1-1; tentative D call: TRBD1 (5 bases). The CDR3 runs to 15 residues. Germline-derived CDR1 and CDR2 are SQVTM and ANQGSEA. Trimming stripped 4 bases from V and 4 bases from J, with 19 bases between. The CDR3 sequence: CSVASWGERGTEAFF. The CDR3, as DNA: TGCAGCGTTGCCTCGTGGGGGGAAAGGGGCACTGAAGCTTTCTTT.

V and J are TRBV6-5 and TRBJ1-4; 10 positions agree with TRBD1. Germline V lookup: CDR1 MNHEY, CDR2 SVGAGI. V lost 0 bases, J lost 8 bases, and 6 bases stayed unmatched. This CDR3 region has 16 residues. DNA of the CDR3: TGTGCCAGCAGTTACTCCGGGACAGGGGTCGAGGAAAAACTGTTTTTT. Its translation: CASSYSGTGVEEKLFF.

V is TRBV4-2 and J is TRBJ2-7; 8 bases align to TRBD1. The germline V gene has CDR1 LGHNA and CDR2 YNFKEQ. The CDR3 covers 13 residues. V was pared by 3 bases and J by 6 bases, with 4 bases of the junction left unmatched. CDR3 loop: CASSQTGAGEQYF. Written as DNA, the CDR3 is TGTGCCAGCAGCCAGACAGGGGCTGGCGAGCAGTACTTC.

The chain uses TRBV7-3 and TRBJ2-2, with TRBD1 matching over 11 bases. CDR3 size: 16 residues. The germline gives CDR1 SGHTA, CDR2 FQGTGA. Unmatched junction bases numbered 3, after V lost 5 bases and J lost 1 base. The CDR3 nucleotides read TGTGCCAGCAGCCGGACAGGGGGCGGGAACACCGGGGAGCTGTTTTTT. This sequence encodes CASSRTGGGNTGELFF.

The chain joins TRBV6-6 to TRBJ2-4; TRBD1 might be the D (6 bases). This CDR3 has 16 residues. CDR1 is MNHNY and CDR2 is SVGAGI in the germline V gene (reference sequence). Between the trimmed V and J ends, which lost 2 bases and 1 base, there was a span of 12 bases. CDR3 bases: TGTGCCAGCAGTTACCCCAGGGGAACGGCCAAAAACATTCAGTACTTC. Its translation: CASSYPRGTAKNIQYF.

The gene calls are TRBV2 and TRBJ1-2, with 9 nucleotides matching TRBD1. Germline V gene data show CDR1 as SNHLY and CDR2 as FYNNEI. V dropped 9 bases and J dropped 3; count of bases not matched to a gene: 8. The CDR3 has 14 residues. The CDR3 protein is CARGDRESYYGYTF. The DNA for the CDR3 is TGTGCCAGGGGGGACAGGGAGAGTTACTATGGCTACACCTTC.

About this clone: Germline and junction disagree at one end, which may indicate a read error. The chain has TRBV2 and TRBJ2-3; weak D call: TRBD2 (6 bases). Germline V CDR1 and CDR2: SNHLY, FYNNEI. The CDR3 loop spans 13 amino acids. CDR3 region: CASSKASGGTQYF. CDR3 bases: TGTGCCAGCAGTAAAGCATCCGGGGGTACGCAGTATTTT.

V usage is TRBV10-1 and J usage is TRBJ2-2; 9 positions match TRBD1. With V trimmed by 9 bases and J by 5 bases, 4 bases remained unmatched. CDR3 length equals 13 residues. Germline V gene sequence: CDR1 WNHNN, CDR2 SYGVQD (reference sequence). This chain's CDR3 is CARIGTGTGELFF. The CDR3 DNA is TGCGCCAGGATCGGGACAGGGACCGGGGAGCTGTTTTTT.

The J gene is TRBJ2-3, the V gene TRBV20-1, with 7 bases aligning to TRBD1. CDR1 DFQATT and CDR2 SNEGSKA come from the germline V gene (reference sequence). V gave up 3 bases and J gave up 5 bases; unmatched junction bases: 17. The length of the CDR3 is 17 residues. CDR3 protein: CSASALGVQGVRDTQYF. CDR3 coding DNA: TGCAGTGCTAGTGCTTTGGGTGTGCAGGGGGTAAGAGATACGCAGTATTTT.

The CDR3 spells CASKGQGRETQYF. CDR3 in DNA: TGTGCCAGCAAGGGACAGGGCCGAGAGACCCAGTACTTC. This chain links TRBV6-5 with TRBJ2-5; 9 bases match TRBD1. Germline V lookup: CDR1 MNHEY, CDR2 SVGAGI. Trimming at V came to 7 bases and at J to 4 bases, leaving 4 bases not matched to a gene. The CDR3 runs to 13 residues.

The chain combines TRBV5-1 with TRBJ1-2; D perhaps matches TRBD1 (5 bases). The V end lost 4 bases, the J end lost 7 bases, and 14 bases lay between the germline ends. The CDR3 loop spans 13 amino acids. Germline V gene sequence: CDR1 SGHRS, CDR2 YFSETQ. The DNA for the CDR3 is TGCGCCAGCAGCCCGGGTCGGGACTTTGGCTACACCTTC. Amino acid sequence: CASSPGRDFGYTF.

The CDR3 DNA reads as TGTGCCAGTAGATCAACAGGGCTCGGAAACACCATATATTTT. Translated: CASRSTGLGNTIYF. This chain joins TRBV19 and TRBJ1-3; TRBD1 might be the D (6 bases). CDR1 and CDR2 from the germline V gene are LNHDA and SQIVND (reference sequence). The CDR3 extends over 14 amino acids. V was clipped by 6 bases and J by 4 bases, with 13 bases between them. Full variable domain (rest looked up from reference TRBV19 and TRBJ1-3): DGGITQSPKYLFRKEGQNVTLSCEQNLNHDAMYWYRQDPGQGLRLIYYSQIVNDFQKGDIAEGYSVSREKKESFPLTVTSAQKNPTAFYLCASRSTGLGNTIYFGEGSWLTVV.